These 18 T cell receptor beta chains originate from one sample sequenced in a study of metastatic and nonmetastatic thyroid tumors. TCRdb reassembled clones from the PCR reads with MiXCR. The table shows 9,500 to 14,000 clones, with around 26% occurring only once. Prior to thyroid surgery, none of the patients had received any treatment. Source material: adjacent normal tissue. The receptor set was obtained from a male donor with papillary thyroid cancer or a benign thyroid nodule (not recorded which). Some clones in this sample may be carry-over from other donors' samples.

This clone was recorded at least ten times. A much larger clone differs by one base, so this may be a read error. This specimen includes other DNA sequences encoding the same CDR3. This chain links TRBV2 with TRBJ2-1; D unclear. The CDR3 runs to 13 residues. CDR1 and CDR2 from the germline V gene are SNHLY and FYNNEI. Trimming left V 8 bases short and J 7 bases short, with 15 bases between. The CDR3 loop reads CASPRQSGNEQFF. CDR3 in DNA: TGTGCCAGCCCCCGGCAGTCCGGGAATGAGCAGTTCTTC. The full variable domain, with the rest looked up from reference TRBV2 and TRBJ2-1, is EPEVTQTPSHQVTQMGQEVILRCVPISNHLYFYWYRQILGQKVEFLVSFYNNEISEKSEIFDDQFSVERPDGSNFTLKIRSTKLEDSAMYFCASPRQSGNEQFFGPGTRLTVL.

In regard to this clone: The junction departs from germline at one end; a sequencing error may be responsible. CDR3 residues: CGSNGGTSYEQYF. CDR3 sequence (DNA): TGTGGCAGCAATGGCGGGACCTCCTACGAGCAGTACTTC. J is TRBJ2-7 and V is TRBV6-1, with D possibly matching TRBD2 (6 bases). Germline V gene data show CDR1 as MNHNS and CDR2 as SASEGT. The CDR3 totals 13 residues.

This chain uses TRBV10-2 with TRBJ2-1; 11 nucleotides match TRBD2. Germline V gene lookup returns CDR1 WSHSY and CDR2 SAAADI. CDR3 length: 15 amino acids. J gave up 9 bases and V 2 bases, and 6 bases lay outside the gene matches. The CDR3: CASSETSGSWGEQFF. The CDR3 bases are TGCGCCAGCAGTGAGACTAGCGGGAGTTGGGGTGAGCAGTTCTTC.

This CDR3 reads CAIGQETQYF. The CDR3 DNA is TGTGCCATCGGACAAGAGACCCAGTACTTC. V is TRBV18 and J is TRBJ2-5; no definite D call. CDR3 length: 10 residues. The germline V gene encodes CDR1 KGHSH and CDR2 LQKENI. Trimming shortened V by 10 bases and J by 2 bases, and 5 bases separated the two germline ends.

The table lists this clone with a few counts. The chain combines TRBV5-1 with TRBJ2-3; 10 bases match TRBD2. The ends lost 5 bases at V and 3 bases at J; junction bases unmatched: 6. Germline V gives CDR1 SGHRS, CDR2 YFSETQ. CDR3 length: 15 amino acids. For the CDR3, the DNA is TGCGCCAGCAGGCTAGCGGGAGTGGTTACAGATACGCAGTATTTT. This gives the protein CASRLAGVVTDTQYF.

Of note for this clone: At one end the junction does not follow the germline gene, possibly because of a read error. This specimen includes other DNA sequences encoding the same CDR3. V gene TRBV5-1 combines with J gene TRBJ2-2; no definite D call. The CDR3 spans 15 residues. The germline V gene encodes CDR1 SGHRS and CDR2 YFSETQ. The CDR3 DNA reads TGCGCCAGCAGCCCTAGTACCGATGGCACCGGCGAGCTGTTTTTT. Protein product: CASSPSTDGTGELFF.

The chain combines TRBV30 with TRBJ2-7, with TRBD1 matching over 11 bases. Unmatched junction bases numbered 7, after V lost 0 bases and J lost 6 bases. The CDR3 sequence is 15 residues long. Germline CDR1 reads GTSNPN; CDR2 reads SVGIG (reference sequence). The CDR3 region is CAWSVLGQGEFEQYF. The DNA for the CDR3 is TGTGCCTGGAGTGTACTGGGACAGGGGGAATTCGAGCAGTACTTC.

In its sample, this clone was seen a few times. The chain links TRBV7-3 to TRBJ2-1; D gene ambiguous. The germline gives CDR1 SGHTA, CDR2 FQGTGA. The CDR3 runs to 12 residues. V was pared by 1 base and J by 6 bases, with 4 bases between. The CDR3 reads CASSLISNEQFF. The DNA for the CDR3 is TGTGCCAGCAGCTTAATTAGCAATGAGCAGTTCTTC.

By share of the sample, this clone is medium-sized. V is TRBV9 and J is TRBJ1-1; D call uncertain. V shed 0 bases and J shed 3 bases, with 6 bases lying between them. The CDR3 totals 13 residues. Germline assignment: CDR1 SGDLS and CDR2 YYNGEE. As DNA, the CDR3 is TGTGCCAGCAGCGTAGGACTGTACACTGAAGCTTTCTTT. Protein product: CASSVGLYTEAFF. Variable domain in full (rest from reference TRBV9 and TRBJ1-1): DSGVTQTPKHLITATGQRVTLRCSPRSGDLSVYWYQQSLDQGLQFLIQYYNGEERAKGNILERFSAQQFPDLHSELNLSSLELGDSALYFCASSVGLYTEAFFGQGTRLTVV.

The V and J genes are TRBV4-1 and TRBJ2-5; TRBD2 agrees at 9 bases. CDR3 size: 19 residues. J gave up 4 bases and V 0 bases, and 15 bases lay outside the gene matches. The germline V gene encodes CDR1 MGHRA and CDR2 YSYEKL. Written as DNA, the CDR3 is TGCGCCAGCAGCCAAGATGCGGGAATGCGAGCGGGAGGAGGAGAGACCCAGTACTTC. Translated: CASSQDAGMRAGGGETQYF.

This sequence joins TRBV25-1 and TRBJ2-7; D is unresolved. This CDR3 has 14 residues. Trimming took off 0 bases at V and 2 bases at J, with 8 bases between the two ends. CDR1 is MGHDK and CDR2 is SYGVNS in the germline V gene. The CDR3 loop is CASSEYTSPYEQYF. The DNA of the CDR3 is TGTGCCAGCAGTGAATATACGAGCCCCTACGAGCAGTACTTC.

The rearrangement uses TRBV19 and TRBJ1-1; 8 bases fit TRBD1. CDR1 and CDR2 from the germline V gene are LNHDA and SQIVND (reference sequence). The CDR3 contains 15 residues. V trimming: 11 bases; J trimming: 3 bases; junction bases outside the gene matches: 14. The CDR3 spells CAVRHLGQGYTEAFF. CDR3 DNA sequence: TGTGCCGTGCGTCACCTTGGACAGGGTTACACTGAAGCTTTCTTT.

The CDR3 nucleotides are TGTGCCAGCAGCTTCATCTCAGATACGCAGTATTTT. Protein sequence: CASSFISDTQYF. The genes are TRBV13 and TRBJ2-3; D is undetermined. Germline lookup yields CDR1 PRHDT and CDR2 FYEKMQ (reference sequence). This CDR3 is 12 amino acids long. Trimming pared 3 bases from V and 4 bases from J, leaving 5 bases between.

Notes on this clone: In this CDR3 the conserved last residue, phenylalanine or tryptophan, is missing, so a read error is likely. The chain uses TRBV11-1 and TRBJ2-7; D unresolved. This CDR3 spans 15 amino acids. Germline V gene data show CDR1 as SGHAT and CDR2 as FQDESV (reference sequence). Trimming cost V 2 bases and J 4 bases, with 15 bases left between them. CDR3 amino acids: CASSLNRKAAYEQYL. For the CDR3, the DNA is TGTGCCAGCAGCTTAAATCGTAAGGCCGCATACGAGCAGTACCTC.

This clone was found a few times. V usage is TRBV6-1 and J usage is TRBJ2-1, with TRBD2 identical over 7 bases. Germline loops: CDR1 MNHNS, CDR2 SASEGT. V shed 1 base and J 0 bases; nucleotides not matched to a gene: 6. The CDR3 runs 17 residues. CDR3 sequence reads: CASSEVSLAVSYNEQFF. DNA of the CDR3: TGTGCCAGCAGTGAAGTAAGTCTAGCGGTCTCCTACAATGAGCAGTTCTTC.

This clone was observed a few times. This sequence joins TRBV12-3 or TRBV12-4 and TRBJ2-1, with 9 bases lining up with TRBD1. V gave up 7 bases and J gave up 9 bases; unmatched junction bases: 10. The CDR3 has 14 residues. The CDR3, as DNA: TGTGCCAGCACCCCCGGGACAGGGTCGGGTGAGCAGTTCTTC. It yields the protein CASTPGTGSGEQFF.

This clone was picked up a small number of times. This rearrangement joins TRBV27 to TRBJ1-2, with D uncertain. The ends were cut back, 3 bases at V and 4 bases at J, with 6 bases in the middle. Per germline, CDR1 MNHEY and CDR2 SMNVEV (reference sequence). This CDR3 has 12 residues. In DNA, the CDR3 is TGTGCCAGCAGTTTGTCCGGCTATGGCTACACCTTC. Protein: CASSLSGYGYTF.

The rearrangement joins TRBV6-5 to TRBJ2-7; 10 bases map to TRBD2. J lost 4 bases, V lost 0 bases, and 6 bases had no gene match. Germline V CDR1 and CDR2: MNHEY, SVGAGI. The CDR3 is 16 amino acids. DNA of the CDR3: TGTGCCAGCAGTTACTCAGGCCTAGCGGGAGCTTACGAGCAGTACTTC. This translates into CASSYSGLAGAYEQYF.